The rows below give T cell receptor beta chains drawn from one sample of a study of blood T cell repertoires in COVID-19. Here immunoSEQ multiplex PCR was the method, and the copy in TCRdb shows in-frame clones only, minus some. The sample yields some 220,000 clones, nearly 95% seen once. Sequenced input: peripheral blood. The receptor source for this set is a man aged 25 to 40 with COVID-19, enrolled during active disease. Both conserved end residues are part of each CDR3. A D gene is named only where the DNA matches it firmly. Not every row has a clone size; where given, it reads once, few, many or a size class.

d_call j_call clone_size v_call cdr3_nt cdr3_aa
TRBD2 TRBJ2-1 NA TRBV30 TGTGCCTGGAGTGTACGTAGTCTAGCGGCTTGGGATGAGCAGTTCTTC CAWSVRSLAAWDEQFF
NA TRBJ1-3 NA TRBV28 TGTGCCAGCGGCGACAGGTTATCTGGAAACACCATATATTTT CASGDRLSGNTIYF
NA TRBJ2-1 NA TRBV6-5 TGTGCCAGCAGCTATAGCTACTCCTACAATGAGCAGTTCTTC CASSYSYSYNEQFF
TRBD1 TRBJ1-5 NA TRBV19 TGTGCCAGTAGTATTTCACAGGGGGCACGGAATCAGCCCCAGCATTTT CASSISQGARNQPQHF
TRBD1 TRBJ1-2 NA TRBV6-5 TGTGCCAGCCTGAACAGGGGGCGACCCTATGGCTACACCTTC CASLNRGRPYGYTF
TRBD1 TRBJ2-2 once TRBV11-3 TGTGCCAGCAGCTTGTCCGGGACAGGAGGCGGGGAGCTGTTTTTT CASSLSGTGGGELFF
TRBD2 TRBJ2-1 NA TRBV5-1 TGCGCCAGCAGCTTGGGACTAGCGGGAAACAATGAGCAGTTCTTC CASSLGLAGNNEQFF
NA TRBJ1-2 NA TRBV6-2/TRBV6-3 TGTGCCAGCAGTCCCCATCCCCGGGGCTACACCTTC CASSPHPRGYTF
TRBD1 TRBJ1-2 NA TRBV18 TGTGCCAGCTCACCTGAGGGACAGGGGAACGGCTACACCTTC CASSPEGQGNGYTF
NA TRBJ1-2 NA TRBV6-5 TGTGCCAGCAGTTACTCAGCAGGGGACTATGGCTACACCTTC CASSYSAGDYGYTF
TRBD1 TRBJ2-2 NA TRBV10-3 TGTGCCATCAGTGACCCGGGACAGCCGAACACCGGGGAGCTGTTTTTT CAISDPGQPNTGELFF
TRBD2 TRBJ2-1 NA TRBV6-1 TGTGCCAGCAGTGTCCTAGCGGGGGGGCTGATAAATGAGCAGTTCTTC CASSVLAGGLINEQFF
NA TRBJ2-1 once TRBV10-3 TGTGCCACCGCCCGGACTAACAATGAGCAGTTCTTC CATARTNNEQFF
NA TRBJ1-1 NA TRBV7-9 TGTGCCAGCAGTATCCGGGGAACTGAAGCTTTCTTT CASSIRGTEAFF
NA TRBJ2-7 NA TRBV10-3 TGTGCCATCAAGGCCAGGGAAGAGCAGTACTTC CAIKAREEQYF
TRBD2 TRBJ2-5 NA TRBV5-4 TGTGCCAGCAGCTTCCCCGGGGCTAGCGGGGGCAAGACCCAGTACTTC CASSFPGASGGKTQYF
TRBD1 TRBJ2-3 NA TRBV5-1 TGCGCCAGCAGCTTTATGGGACAGGCCACAGATACGCAGTATTTT CASSFMGQATDTQYF
TRBD1 TRBJ2-7 NA TRBV19 TGTGCCACCAGGAACAGGGGGTCCTACGAGCAGTACTTC CATRNRGSYEQYF
TRBD1 TRBJ1-2 NA TRBV4-1 TGCGCCAGCAGCCACTCCGGGACAGTGGACTATGGCTACACCTTC CASSHSGTVDYGYTF
TRBD2 TRBJ2-5 NA TRBV30 TGTGCCTGGAGTGGGTCTAGCGGGGCGAGGGGAGAGACCCAGTACTTC CAWSGSSGARGETQYF
NA TRBJ1-5 NA TRBV6-6 TGTGCCAGCAGTTACTCGATCCAGGTTAGCAATCAGCCCCAGCATTTT CASSYSIQVSNQPQHF
TRBD1 TRBJ1-6 NA TRBV3-1/TRBV3-2 TGTGCCAGCAGCCCCCGGGACAGGGGACCCCATAATTCACCCCTCCACTTT CASSPRDRGPHNSPLHF